This TCR beta chain appears in the sequencing data of a study of a mutant IDH1 vaccine in newly diagnosed glioma. Turning to the study itself: Most patients had received both radiotherapy and temozolomide, the prior options being radiotherapy, temozolomide, or both. Whole-study findings and limits: Immune responses arising from the vaccine appeared in about 95% of patients.

This CDR3 has 15 residues. Germline-derived CDR1 and CDR2 are LNHNV and YYDKDF (reference sequence). J was trimmed by 4 bases and V by 1 base; bases with no gene match: 1. Assay: immunoSEQ multiplex PCR; the TCRdb copy retains only in-frame clones and omits some. The top ten clones hold approximately 4% of a sample with about 65,000 clones, roughly 85% of them seen once. Noted time point: week 23, last vaccination. Every vaccination contained 300 ug of the mutant IDH1 20-mer peptide and was paired with topical imiquimod. Concerning this clone: Its target is unknown.

The clonotype originates from a man aged 30 to 39 with glioma. The sample here was PBMCs, taken from a glioma patient whose treatment included an IDH1 peptide vaccine. The V and J genes are TRBV15 and TRBJ2-3, with 11 bases lining up with TRBD2. In DNA, the CDR3 is TGTGCCACCAGCAGAGTTAGCGGGGGGGCAGATACGCAGTATTTT. Protein sequence: CATSRVSGGADTQYF.